This TCR beta chain is drawn from a study of T cells in Graves' hyperthyroidism and ophthalmopathy. Study-wide results and limits: Median prediction lead before ophthalmopathy onset was roughly 6 months with the model.

This clonotype was counted at least ten times. Its antigen is undetermined. The TCR beta CDR3 regions underwent amplification using RNA transcripts as the source. A first-round RT-PCR of the TCR CDR3 used the HTBI primer set. TCRdb reanalysed the multiplex PCR reads using MiXCR and keeps one entry per CDR3 protein. The table has under 400,000 distinct CDR3 sequences, around 14% seen once; the top ten hold roughly 25%. Germline loops: CDR1 SQVTM, CDR2 ANQGSEA. The CDR3 is made up of 13 amino acids. Trimming removed 5 bases from V and 1 base from J, with 11 bases in between. The receptor's source is a woman between 18 and 29 years old with Graves' hyperthyroidism that later progressed to Graves' ophthalmopathy. The sample comprised blood. This chain links TRBV29-1 with TRBJ1-2; D not certain. The CDR3 loop is CSVLPGINYGYTF. The CDR3 region has the DNA TGCAGCGTTCTCCCGGGGATTAACTATGGCTACACCTTC. The whole variable domain, remainder taken from reference TRBV29-1 and TRBJ1-2, is SAVISQKPSRDICQRGTSLTIQCQVDSQVTMMFWYRQQPGQSLTLIATANQGSEATYESGFVIDKFPISRPNLTFSTLTVSNMSPEDSSIYLCSVLPGINYGYTFGSGTRLTVV.